Listed here are 26 T cell receptor beta chains from one sample, sequenced in a study of Graves' ophthalmopathy and Graves' hyperthyroidism (dated by TCRdb to 2016 to 2019). The sample was run on an Illumina HiSeq 2000. For repertoire sequencing, the TCR beta CDR3 regions were amplified from RNA transcripts. A first-round RT-PCR used HTBI primers with the Qiagen OneStep RT-PCR kit, followed by a second-round multiplex PCR, size selection and purification. TCRdb took the public reads, trimmed them with fastp at Q25, ran MiXCR for clone calling and kept in-frame beta chains. Rows merge per CDR3 protein into single entries with the most common DNA and genes. The sample table contains under 200,000 distinct CDR3 sequences; only one count was recorded for over 35% of them. The ten largest clones capture under 7% of the sample. Sequenced input: peripheral blood. These receptors originate from a woman aged 35 to 49 with Graves' ophthalmopathy. Donor details come from another sample of the same person, matched by shared clones.

This clonotype has at least ten counts. The chain couples TRBV18 to TRBJ2-2; D unresolved. Germline-derived CDR1 and CDR2 are KGHSH and LQKENI. V was trimmed by 1 base and J by 3 bases, leaving 9 bases between them. The CDR3 runs to 15 residues. CDR3 region: CASSPRAGHTGELFF. The CDR3 DNA reads TGTGCCAGCTCACCACGGGCAGGACACACCGGGGAGCTGTTTTTT.

This rearrangement joins TRBV7-2 to TRBJ1-1; D gene ambiguous. This CDR3 region has 15 residues. Trimming shortened V by 4 bases and J by 1 base, and 13 bases separated the two germline ends. The germline V gene has CDR1 SGHTA and CDR2 FQGNSA. The CDR3 region is CASSSSIQRNTEAFF. The CDR3 bases are TGTGCCAGCAGCTCGTCAATACAGCGGAACACTGAAGCTTTCTTT. The whole variable domain, remainder taken from reference TRBV7-2 and TRBJ1-1, is GAGVSQSPSNKVTEKGKDVELRCDPISGHTALYWYRQSLGQGLEFLIYFQGNSAPDKSGLPSDRFSAERTGGSVSTLTIQRTQQEDSAVYLCASSSSIQRNTEAFFGQGTRLTVV.

This clonotype was seen ten or more times. The chain uses TRBV6-1 and TRBJ2-7; possible D gene TRBD1, 6 bases. CDR1 is MNHNS and CDR2 is SASEGT in the germline V gene. V dropped 2 bases and J dropped 3 bases, with 11 bases sitting between them. The CDR3 is 14 amino acids. DNA of the CDR3: TGTGCCAGCAGTGAAACAGGGAAGCTCTACGAGCAGTACTTC. The encoded protein is CASSETGKLYEQYF.

The V call is TRBV11-2, the J call TRBJ1-6; no definite D call. The CDR3 spans 17 residues. From germline, CDR1 is SGHAT and CDR2 FQNNGV. V was shortened by 6 bases and J by 0 bases, with 15 bases between the two germline ends. This CDR3 is CASSLHAARSYNSPLHF. The CDR3 region has the DNA TGTGCCAGCAGTTTGCACGCCGCGCGCTCCTATAATTCACCCCTCCACTTT.

This clonotype has only one observation. The V call is TRBV2, the J call TRBJ1-6, with D possibly being TRBD1 (5 bases). The length of the CDR3 is 16 residues. CDR1 is SNHLY, CDR2 FYNNEI, per germline. V lost 1 base to trimming and J lost 10 bases, with 17 bases between them. The CDR3 protein is CASSEGRDDLKSPLHF. The CDR3 DNA reads as TGTGCCAGCAGTGAAGGCCGGGACGACTTAAAATCACCCCTCCACTTT.

This chain links TRBV24-1 with TRBJ2-7; the D gene is possibly TRBD2 (6 bases). The germline CDR1 and CDR2 sequences are KGHDR and SFDVKD. The length of the CDR3 is 14 residues. Trimming cost V 5 bases and J 0 bases, with 10 bases left between them. CDR3 in amino acids: CATSGSGPSYEQYF. DNA of the CDR3: TGTGCCACCAGTGGTAGCGGCCCCTCCTACGAGCAGTACTTC.

This clonotype was seen at least ten times. The chain is built from TRBV19 and TRBJ2-2; TRBD1 matches at 7 bases. The germline V gene has CDR1 LNHDA and CDR2 SQIVND (reference sequence). This CDR3 has 14 residues. V was clipped by 7 bases and J by 4 bases; unmatched bases: 6. The CDR3 loop reads CASKGDSGTGELFF. As DNA, the CDR3 is TGTGCCAGTAAAGGGGACAGTGGCACCGGGGAGCTGTTTTTT. Full variable domain (rest looked up from reference TRBV19 and TRBJ2-2): DGGITQSPKYLFRKEGQNVTLSCEQNLNHDAMYWYRQDPGQGLRLIYYSQIVNDFQKGDIAEGYSVSREKKESFPLTVTSAQKNPTAFYLCASKGDSGTGELFFGEGSRLTVL.

This clonotype occurred many times. The chain uses TRBV12-3 or TRBV12-4 and TRBJ1-1, with D unresolved. Deletions cut 2 bases from V and 0 bases from J, with 4 bases between. This CDR3 spans 13 amino acids. The CDR3 sequence: CASSLFMNTEAFF. CDR3 nucleotides: TGTGCCAGCAGTTTATTCATGAACACTGAAGCTTTCTTT.

This clonotype was counted many times. The J gene is TRBJ1-2, the V gene TRBV7-2, with D tentatively TRBD1 (6 bases). The CDR3 extends over 15 amino acids. V lost 1 base, J lost 2 bases, and 11 bases lay in between. Germline assignment: CDR1 SGHTA and CDR2 FQGNSA. Written as DNA, the CDR3 is TGTGCCAGCAGCTTAGTACAGGGTGTAAACTATGGCTACACCTTC. It codes for CASSLVQGVNYGYTF.

This clonotype has at least ten counts. The rearrangement links TRBV20-1 to TRBJ2-5, with 9 bases identical to TRBD2. CDR1 and CDR2 from the germline V gene are DFQATT and SNEGSKA (reference sequence). The CDR3 is 13 amino acids. CDR3 DNA sequence: TGCAGCCCAAGCGGCGGGGGGGGGGAGACCCAGTACTTC. Translating gives CSPSGGGGETQYF.

This clonotype was observed a single time. The chain uses TRBV30 and TRBJ1-5; 7 bases line up with TRBD1. J gave up 6 bases and V 1 base, and 6 bases lay outside the gene matches. CDR1 and CDR2 (germline): GTSNPN, SVGIG (reference sequence). The CDR3 covers 14 residues. CDR3 sequence: CAWSEGAKGQPQHF. The CDR3 nucleotides read TGTGCCTGGAGTGAGGGGGCTAAGGGTCAGCCCCAGCATTTT.

In its sample, this clonotype was seen many times. The chain carries TRBV6-5 and TRBJ2-7, with D perhaps TRBD1 (6 bases). The germline V gene has CDR1 MNHEY and CDR2 SVGAGI. The CDR3 length is 11 residues. Trimming removed 5 bases from V and 12 bases from J, with 14 bases in between. CDR3 sequence: CASSSEQGRYF. The CDR3 DNA sequence: TGTGCCAGCAGTAGCGAACAGGGCCGGTACTTC.

This clonotype has a count of ten or more. The V and J genes are TRBV7-2 and TRBJ2-2; D possibly uses TRBD1 or TRBD2 (5 bases each). The V gene's germline CDR1 is SGHTA and CDR2 FQGNSA. Trimming took off 4 bases at V and 7 bases at J, with 10 bases between the two ends. CDR3 length: 13 residues. The CDR3 is CASSWDGRGELFF. The CDR3 region has the DNA TGTGCCAGCAGCTGGGACGGACGCGGGGAGCTGTTTTTT.

In this sample, this clonotype turned up many times. CDR3 sequence reads: CASSIDQNRDYEQYF. The DNA of the CDR3 is TGTGCCAGTAGTATAGATCAAAACAGGGACTACGAGCAGTACTTC. The chain couples TRBV19 to TRBJ2-7; possible D gene TRBD1, 6 bases. This CDR3 contains 15 residues. Germline values: CDR1 LNHDA, CDR2 SQIVND (reference sequence). Deletions cut 0 bases from V and 3 bases from J, with 12 bases between.

This rearrangement joins TRBV29-1 to TRBJ1-2; 7 nucleotides match TRBD1. This CDR3 spans 13 amino acids. Germline-derived CDR1 and CDR2 are SQVTM and ANQGSEA. V dropped 6 bases and J dropped 5; count of bases not matched to a gene: 9. The DNA of the CDR3 is TGCAGCGTGGGCCAGGGGGGCGAGTATGGCTACACCTTC. Amino acid sequence: CSVGQGGEYGYTF.

This clonotype was seen ten or more times. This chain links TRBV27 with TRBJ2-7, with D unclear. The CDR3 is made up of 9 amino acids. Trimming took 6 bases from V and 6 from J, leaving 3 bases between them. Germline V CDR1 and CDR2: MNHEY, SMNVEV (reference sequence). In nucleotides, the CDR3 is TGTGCCAGCAGAGGCGAGCAGTACTTC. Protein sequence: CASRGEQYF.

Ten or more counts support this clonotype. The chain carries TRBV19 and TRBJ1-5, with D tentatively TRBD1 (6 bases). Trimming removed 7 bases from V and 3 bases from J, with 16 bases in between. The CDR3 runs to 15 residues. Germline assignment: CDR1 LNHDA and CDR2 SQIVND (reference sequence). CDR3 coding DNA: TGTGCCAGTATGACAGGAGCGCAAAACAATCAGCCCCAGCATTTT. Protein sequence: CASMTGAQNNQPQHF.

In DNA, the CDR3 is TGTGCCATCAGTGAGAAAGGGACCGACGGGCAGTACTTC. It translates to CAISEKGTDGQYF. The chain employs TRBV10-3 and TRBJ2-7, with D perhaps given as TRBD1 or TRBD2 (5 bases each). Trimming left V 2 bases short and J 9 bases short, with 14 bases between. The V gene's germline CDR1 is ENHRY and CDR2 SYGVKD. The CDR3 extends over 13 amino acids.

The chain links TRBV2 to TRBJ2-2; 10 nucleotides align to TRBD1. The germline V gene has CDR1 SNHLY and CDR2 FYNNEI. J was trimmed by 3 bases and V by 5 bases; bases with no gene match: 3. The CDR3 covers 15 residues. The CDR3 bases are TGTGCCAGCAGTTCGACAGGGGGCCACACCGGGGAGCTGTTTTTT. Its protein product is CASSSTGGHTGELFF.

The chain combines TRBV2 with TRBJ2-7, with 14 bases matching TRBD2. The trim removed 11 bases at V and 7 bases at J, leaving 4 bases unmatched. The V gene's germline CDR1 is SNHLY and CDR2 FYNNEI. The CDR3 loop spans 12 amino acids. CDR3 amino acids: CAGGTSGREQYF. The DNA for the CDR3 is TGTGCCGGTGGGACTAGCGGGAGAGAGCAGTACTTC.

The V call is TRBV6-1, the J call TRBJ2-2; either TRBD1 or TRBD2 may fit D (5 bases each). From germline, CDR1 is MNHNS and CDR2 SASEGT. Trimming pared 5 bases from V and 6 bases from J, leaving 19 bases between. The CDR3 covers 16 residues. CDR3 sequence (DNA): TGTGCCAGCAGTCTGCAGGGACCACGCGTACCCGGGGAGCTGTTTTTT. This gives the protein CASSLQGPRVPGELFF.

The gene calls are TRBV7-8 and TRBJ2-7; D gene ambiguous. Germline CDR1 SGHVS, CDR2 FQNEAQ. This CDR3 is 11 amino acids long. V lost 4 bases and J 6 bases, leaving 7 bases between the germline ends. The CDR3 DNA reads TGTGCCAGCAGCTCCTATATCGAGCAGTACTTC. It codes for CASSSYIEQYF.

The V gene is TRBV6-2 or TRBV6-3, the J gene TRBJ2-2, with D perhaps TRBD1 (5 bases). Looked up from germline, CDR1 is MNHEY and CDR2 is SVGEGT. The length of the CDR3 is 15 residues. V was trimmed by 10 bases and J by 5 bases, leaving 20 bases between them. CDR3 bases: TGTGCCATACAAGGGCAGGGAATGAAAACCGGGGAGCTGTTTTTT. It yields the protein CAIQGQGMKTGELFF.

This clonotype was detected ten times or more. The chain uses TRBV29-1 and TRBJ2-7; 10 nucleotides line up with TRBD1. This CDR3 contains 12 residues. In germline, CDR1 is SQVTM, CDR2 ANQGSEA. J lost 4 bases, V lost 5 bases, and 2 bases had no gene match. The CDR3 protein is CSVRTGGYEQYF. DNA for the CDR3: TGCAGCGTTAGGACAGGGGGTTACGAGCAGTACTTC.

The J gene is TRBJ2-7, the V gene TRBV6-1; TRBD1 or TRBD2 may be the D gene (5 bases each). This CDR3 has 14 residues. Per germline, CDR1 MNHNS and CDR2 SASEGT. V lost 6 bases to trimming and J lost 3 bases, with 15 bases between them. The CDR3 nucleotides read TGTGCCAGCAGCGGGACGCCGCGATTCTACGAGCAGTACTTC. It codes for CASSGTPRFYEQYF.

This clonotype was counted ten times or more. The chain joins TRBV28 to TRBJ2-5; weak D call: TRBD1 (6 bases). This CDR3 region has 16 residues. Looked up from germline, CDR1 is MDHEN and CDR2 is SYDVKM. The V end was cut by 1 base, the J end by 0 bases, with 12 bases between. The CDR3 coding sequence is TGTGCCAGCAGTTTATTGAGGGGGATGTACCAAGAGACCCAGTACTTC. Protein sequence: CASSLLRGMYQETQYF.